This T cell receptor beta chain was identified in a study of T cell repertoires in cytomegalovirus infection. The overall study: It can be stated that public TCR beta signatures indicated CMV infection as well as a matching HLA type.

This clonotype was picked up a small number of times. Its antigen remains unidentified. Study results and limitations: Clonotypes of TCR beta that were HLA-C-restricted and CMV-specific dominated the ex vivo response. Cumulated frequencies of public TCR beta families served to identify carriers of CMV plus the relevant HLA.

V lost 6 bases and J 0 bases, leaving 15 bases between the germline ends. The CDR3 spans 15 residues. In germline, CDR1 is MDHEN, CDR2 SYDVKM. TCRdb processed the reads anew with MiXCR; each CDR3 protein has one entry. The profile shows 740,000 or so distinct CDR3 sequences, roughly 35% of them singletons. The clonotype originates from a human donor in good health (CMV status not recorded). Some clones in this sample may be carry-over from other donors' samples. The specimen was PBMCs. This chain joins TRBV28 and TRBJ2-7; maybe TRBD2 (5 bases). The CDR3 DNA follows: TGTGCCAGCAGGCCTCCGGGAAGGAGCTCCTACGAGCAGTACTTC. Its protein product is CASRPPGRSSYEQYF.